The 32 T cell receptor beta chains below were found in one sample sequenced in a study of blood T cell repertoires in COVID-19. TCRdb's copy holds only in-frame clones and misses some; the assay was immunoSEQ multiplex PCR. There are approximately 500,000 clones in the sample; around nine tenths occur only once, and 7.5% to 9% lies in the top ten. Sequencing was performed on peripheral blood. The receptors derive from a woman between 50 and 59 years old with COVID-19, enrolled during active disease.

This clone was found once. The chain combines TRBV28 with TRBJ1-2; 9 bases map to TRBD1. This CDR3 contains 15 residues. V lost 6 bases and J lost 8; bases outside the gene matches: 13. The germline gives CDR1 MDHEN, CDR2 SYDVKM. The CDR3 region has the DNA TGTGCCAGCAGGCAGACGGGACAGGGTCCACAAGGCTACACCTTC. Protein sequence: CASRQTGQGPQGYTF.

The chain employs TRBV5-5 and TRBJ2-1, with D maybe TRBD1 (6 bases). Deletions cut 2 bases from V and 6 bases from J, with 21 bases between. Germline V lookup: CDR1 SGHKS, CDR2 YYEKEE (reference sequence). CDR3 size: 17 residues. The CDR3 DNA is TGTGCCAGCAGCTTAGGGGGACCCCAGGGGCGATTCAATGAGCAGTTCTTC. Its protein product is CASSLGGPQGRFNEQFF. Supplemented by reference TRBV5-5 and TRBJ2-1, the full variable domain reads DAGVTQSPTHLIKTRGQQVTLRCSPISGHKSVSWYQQVLGQGPQFIFQYYEKEERGRGNFPDRFSARQFPNYSSELNVNALLLGDSALYLCASSLGGPQGRFNEQFFGPGTRLTVL.

The J gene is TRBJ2-7, the V gene TRBV7-9; TRBD1 aligns across 8 bases. Per the germline V gene, CDR1 is SEHNR and CDR2 is FQNEAQ (reference sequence). The CDR3 spans 14 residues. V lost 4 bases to trimming and J lost 1 base; unmatched junction nucleotides: 3. CDR3 DNA: TGTGCCAGCAGCTCAGGACAGGGATCCTACGAGCAGTACTTC. It translates to CASSSGQGSYEQYF.

The CDR3 sequence: CASSIQGTGHEQYF. CDR3 coding DNA: TGTGCCAGTAGTATTCAGGGGACGGGTCACGAGCAGTACTTC. The rearrangement uses TRBV19 and TRBJ2-7; D is perhaps TRBD1 (6 bases). Germline assignment: CDR1 LNHDA and CDR2 SQIVND (reference sequence). Trimming pared 3 bases from V and 5 bases from J, leaving 14 bases between. CDR3 length equals 14 residues.

V is TRBV7-3 and J is TRBJ2-3; 7 bases line up with TRBD2. CDR3 length: 15 residues. Germline CDR1 is SGHTA and CDR2 is FQGTGA. With 5 bases clipped from V and 1 base from J, the junction kept 6 bases outside the gene matches. The CDR3 DNA is TGTGCCAGCAGCCCCCGGGGAGGGGGCACAGATACGCAGTATTTT. It translates to CASSPRGGGTDTQYF. Full variable domain (remainder filled in from reference TRBV7-3 and TRBJ2-3): GAGVSQTPSNKVTEKGKYVELRCDPISGHTALYWYRQSLGQGPEFLIYFQGTGAADDSGLPNDRFFAVRPEGSVSTLKIQRTERGDSAVYLCASSPRGGGTDTQYFGPGTRLTVL.

This chain joins TRBV9 and TRBJ2-3, with 11 nucleotides matching TRBD2. The germline CDR1 and CDR2 sequences are SGDLS and YYNGEE. Trimming cost V 2 bases and J 6 bases; bases outside gene matches: 5. This CDR3 is built from 15 residues. The DNA for the CDR3 is TGTGCCAGCAGCGTTAGCGGGGGGGCATGGGATACGCAGTATTTT. It specifies CASSVSGGAWDTQYF. Based on the CDR3 plus reference TRBV9 and TRBJ2-3, the full variable domain is DSGVTQTPKHLITATGQRVTLRCSPRSGDLSVYWYQQSLDQGLQFLIQYYNGEERAKGNILERFSAQQFPDLHSELNLSSLELGDSALYFCASSVSGGAWDTQYFGPGTRLTVL.

This clone was counted a single time. The chain has TRBV4-2 and TRBJ2-1; no clear D. V lost 0 bases to trimming and J lost 6 bases, with 9 bases between them. The CDR3 is made up of 14 amino acids. CDR1 is LGHNA and CDR2 is YNFKEQ in the germline V gene. The CDR3 reads CASSQDNRPNEQFF. The CDR3, as DNA: TGTGCCAGCAGCCAAGATAATCGTCCCAATGAGCAGTTCTTC.

The chain employs TRBV30 and TRBJ2-5; TRBD1 matches at 8 bases. Germline CDR1 and CDR2: GTSNPN and SVGIG (reference sequence). The CDR3 has 12 amino acids. J lost 5 bases, V lost 5 bases, and 4 bases had no gene match. For the CDR3, the DNA is TGTGCCTGGGGACAGGGCATGGAGACCCAGTACTTC. Translated, it gives CAWGQGMETQYF.

This chain links TRBV24-1 with TRBJ1-5, with 7 positions matching TRBD1. V was pared by 4 bases and J by 7 bases, with 3 bases of the junction left unmatched. Germline CDR1 reads KGHDR; CDR2 reads SFDVKD. The CDR3 is made up of 13 amino acids. DNA of the CDR3: TGTGCCACCAGTGACCAGGACAGGCAGCCCCAGCATTTT. Encoded protein: CATSDQDRQPQHF.

The rearrangement links TRBV10-1 to TRBJ2-5; D is possibly TRBD1 (5 bases). V lost 3 bases and J lost 2, with 10 bases in between. CDR1 is WNHNN, CDR2 SYGVQD, per germline (reference sequence). This CDR3 comprises 14 residues. As DNA, the CDR3 is TGCGCCAGCAGTGATGACAGCTCTCAAGAGACCCAGTACTTC. It yields the protein CASSDDSSQETQYF.

The chain has TRBV4-2 and TRBJ1-2; 9 bases fit TRBD1. V dropped 4 bases and J dropped 0; count of bases not matched to a gene: 15. The CDR3 is 19 amino acids. Germline V lookup: CDR1 LGHNA, CDR2 YNFKEQ. The CDR3 sequence is CASSPPVRGQGVANYGYTF. CDR3 nucleotides: TGTGCCAGCAGCCCCCCGGTAAGGGGACAGGGAGTAGCTAACTATGGCTACACCTTC.

This chain connects TRBV5-1 to TRBJ2-3, with 8 nucleotides matching TRBD2. Germline V gene data show CDR1 as SGHRS and CDR2 as YFSETQ. This CDR3 comprises 14 residues. The J segment lost 3 bases and the V segment lost 4 bases, leaving 4 bases of the junction unmatched. The CDR3 DNA reads TGCGCCAGCAGCCCCGGGACTAGGACAGATACGCAGTATTTT. Translation gives CASSPGTRTDTQYF.

The chain uses TRBV6-5 and TRBJ1-2, with 7 bases matching TRBD1. CDR1 is MNHEY and CDR2 is SVGAGI in the germline V gene. J gave up 1 base and V 11 bases, and 7 bases lay outside the gene matches. This CDR3 has 13 amino acids. The CDR3 region has the DNA TGTGCCGTCGGGGACAGTTATAACTATGGCTACACCTTC. This sequence encodes CAVGDSYNYGYTF.

This chain uses TRBV12-3 or TRBV12-4 with TRBJ1-6; D is perhaps TRBD1 (5 bases). V was trimmed by 4 bases and J by 8 bases, leaving 9 bases between them. This CDR3 contains 13 residues. The CDR3 coding sequence is TGTGCCAGCAGTTACGGGGGAGATTCACCCCTCCACTTT. Translated: CASSYGGDSPLHF.

The chain employs TRBV11-1 and TRBJ2-3, with 11 positions matching TRBD2. V lost 3 bases and J lost 6; bases outside the gene matches: 2. The CDR3 runs 14 residues. Per germline, CDR1 SGHAT and CDR2 FQDESV (reference sequence). The CDR3 DNA sequence: TGTGCCAGCAGCTTTAGCGGGGGGGCGGATACGCAGTATTTT. This translates into CASSFSGGADTQYF.

V is TRBV18 and J is TRBJ2-4, with D possibly matching TRBD2 (5 bases). V shed 1 base and J shed 1 base, with 11 bases lying between them. The CDR3 length is 16 residues. Germline V CDR1 and CDR2: KGHSH, LQKENI. The CDR3 DNA is TGTGCCAGCTCACCACGACGCGGCGGGGCCAAAAACATTCAGTACTTC. This encodes CASSPRRGGAKNIQYF.

The chain employs TRBV5-1 and TRBJ2-7, with TRBD2 matching over 8 bases. Trimming cost V 2 bases and J 5 bases; bases outside gene matches: 9. The CDR3 sequence is 15 residues long. CDR1 and CDR2 (germline): SGHRS, YFSETQ. The CDR3 nucleotides read TGCGCCAGCAGCTTCTTTAGCGGGGCCGCCGACGAGCAGTACTTC. This encodes CASSFFSGAADEQYF.

The genes are TRBV5-6 and TRBJ2-1, with 7 bases matching TRBD2. CDR1 SGHDT and CDR2 YYEEEE come from the germline V gene. The ends lost 2 bases at V and 3 bases at J; junction bases unmatched: 5. There are 15 residues in the CDR3. This CDR3 is CASSFEAGYYNEQFF. The CDR3 DNA reads TGTGCCAGCAGCTTCGAAGCGGGGTACTACAATGAGCAGTTCTTC.

The J gene is TRBJ2-7, the V gene TRBV28; 9 bases agree with TRBD1. Germline CDR1 MDHEN, CDR2 SYDVKM. V lost 4 bases and J lost 5; bases outside the gene matches: 15. CDR3 length: 17 amino acids. The CDR3 here is CASSSSTGQGNSHEQYF. The CDR3 DNA is TGTGCCAGCAGTTCATCAACCGGACAGGGGAATTCTCACGAGCAGTACTTC.

The chain has TRBV2 and TRBJ2-7; 9 bases match TRBD1. This CDR3 contains 14 residues. Per germline, CDR1 SNHLY and CDR2 FYNNEI. Germline trimming cut 5 bases from V and 6 bases from J; bases unmatched to any gene: 8. The CDR3 sequence is CASSWTGAGGEQYF. The CDR3 bases are TGTGCCAGCAGTTGGACAGGGGCAGGTGGCGAGCAGTACTTC.

The CDR3 nucleotides read TGTGCCAGCAGCCGACTAGCGGGGGGGCCAGGGGAGACCCAGTACTTC. It translates to CASSRLAGGPGETQYF. The rearrangement uses TRBV7-7 and TRBJ2-5; 14 positions agree with TRBD2. V lost 5 bases to trimming and J lost 5 bases; unmatched junction nucleotides: 7. Per germline, CDR1 SSHAT and CDR2 FNYEAQ (reference sequence). This CDR3 comprises 16 residues.

This chain connects TRBV24-1 to TRBJ1-2; 8 bases are shared with TRBD1. CDR3 length: 15 residues. The V gene end was trimmed by 3 bases and the J gene end by 2 bases; junction bases not matched to a gene: 4. CDR1 is KGHDR, CDR2 SFDVKD, per germline. The CDR3 region is CATSDRYRGNYGYTF. Here the CDR3 DNA reads TGTGCCACCAGTGATAGGTACAGGGGGAACTATGGCTACACCTTC.

In this sample, this clone turned up a few times. The chain carries TRBV5-1 and TRBJ1-4; D is ambiguous. With 6 bases removed from V and 0 bases from J, the gap between germline ends came to 9 bases. Per the germline V gene, CDR1 is SGHRS and CDR2 is YFSETQ. The CDR3 loop spans 14 amino acids. This chain's CDR3 is CASKEGATNEKLFF. Written as DNA, the CDR3 is TGCGCCAGCAAGGAGGGAGCAACTAATGAAAAACTGTTTTTT.

CDR3 sequence: CASSRKGQTNAGELFF. CDR3 nucleotide sequence: TGTGCCAGTAGTAGAAAGGGGCAAACAAACGCCGGGGAGCTGTTTTTT. The chain combines TRBV19 with TRBJ2-2; D is possibly TRBD1 (5 bases). Germline V gene data show CDR1 as LNHDA and CDR2 as SQIVND (reference sequence). V lost 4 bases and J lost 6, with 18 bases in between. The CDR3 extends over 16 amino acids.

With regard to this clone: Other DNA sequences in the sample encode the same CDR3. The V and J genes are TRBV10-3 and TRBJ1-5; the D is unclear. Trimming left V 2 bases short and J 3 bases short, with 11 bases between. In germline, CDR1 is ENHRY, CDR2 SYGVKD. The CDR3 has 15 residues. Here the CDR3 reads CAISENRRSNQPQHF. The CDR3 DNA reads as TGTGCCATCAGTGAGAACAGACGGTCCAATCAGCCCCAGCATTTT.

V is TRBV5-4 and J is TRBJ1-3; 8 nucleotides agree with TRBD1. The junction had 11 bases not matched to a gene; V was cut back by 4 bases and J by 8 bases. This CDR3 has 15 amino acids. Germline loops: CDR1 SGHNT, CDR2 YYREEE (reference sequence). The CDR3 reads CASSRGQARADTIYF. CDR3 bases: TGTGCCAGCAGCCGGGGACAGGCGAGGGCAGACACCATATATTTT.

This chain links TRBV30 with TRBJ2-1; 8 bases map to TRBD1. CDR3 length equals 15 residues. Trimming took 6 bases from V and 1 from J; bases not matched to a gene: 8. Germline V CDR1 and CDR2: GTSNPN, SVGIG (reference sequence). The CDR3: CACQTGQVSYNEQFF. The CDR3 coding sequence is TGTGCCTGTCAAACGGGACAGGTATCCTACAATGAGCAGTTCTTC.

V is TRBV27 and J is TRBJ2-7; a possible D gene is TRBD2 (6 bases). V was pared by 6 bases and J by 7 bases, with 19 bases between. The CDR3 is 14 amino acids. CDR1 and CDR2 from the germline V gene are MNHEY and SMNVEV (reference sequence). CDR3 protein: CASSPLGGAGEQYF. As DNA, the CDR3 is TGTGCCAGCAGCCCCCTCGGAGGGGCGGGTGAGCAGTACTTC.

The rearrangement uses TRBV19 and TRBJ1-2, with D hard to call. There are 14 residues in the CDR3. Trimming removed 4 bases at V and 6 bases at J, with 15 bases between. The germline V gene encodes CDR1 LNHDA and CDR2 SQIVND (reference sequence). CDR3 amino acids: CASSTPGKVNGYTF. The CDR3 DNA sequence: TGTGCCAGTAGTACCCCGGGAAAAGTTAATGGCTACACCTTC.

Details on this clone: Other DNA sequences in the same sample also yield this CDR3. The gene calls are TRBV7-3 and TRBJ1-3; 7 nucleotides match TRBD1. The CDR3 runs to 14 residues. The trim removed 4 bases at V and 1 base at J, leaving 1 base unmatched. CDR1 is SGHTA and CDR2 is FQGTGA in the germline V gene. In nucleotides, the CDR3 is TGTGCCAGCAGCTCGACAGGGTCTGGAAACACCATATATTTT. Amino acids: CASSSTGSGNTIYF.

This clone was recorded only once. The CDR3 reads CASEGAYEQYF. The CDR3 DNA follows: TGTGCCAGCGAGGGGGCCTACGAGCAGTACTTC. The genes are TRBV5-5 and TRBJ2-7; perhaps TRBD1 as D (6 bases). CDR1 SGHKS and CDR2 YYEKEE come from the germline V gene (reference sequence). The CDR3 is made up of 11 amino acids. With 7 bases removed from V and 2 bases from J, the gap between germline ends came to 7 bases. The variable domain in full, completed from reference TRBV5-5 and TRBJ2-7, reads DAGVTQSPTHLIKTRGQQVTLRCSPISGHKSVSWYQQVLGQGPQFIFQYYEKEERGRGNFPDRFSARQFPNYSSELNVNALLLGDSALYLCASEGAYEQYFGPGTRLTVT.

This chain connects TRBV14 to TRBJ1-1; possible D gene TRBD1, 5 bases. Trimming cost V 10 bases and J 6 bases, with 21 bases left between them. Germline loops: CDR1 SGHDN, CDR2 FVKESK. The CDR3 is 14 residues long. The CDR3 coding sequence is TGTGCCACCCCCGAAGTGTCGATGGGGCCTGAAGCTTTCTTT. This codes for CATPEVSMGPEAFF.